This T cell receptor beta chain was observed in a study of T cell responses to AZD1222 COVID-19 vaccine. Regarding the study as a whole: At study baseline, merely five or six AZD1222 recipients were seropositive. With two AZD1222 doses given, Spike-specific TCR breadth and depth both rose.

CDR3 length equals 16 residues. Looked up from germline, CDR1 is MNHNS and CDR2 is SASEGT. The V end lost 1 base, the J end lost 3 bases, and 12 bases lay between the germline ends. About this clone: The antigen is not known.

TCRdb keeps only in-frame clones here, not all; method: immunoSEQ multiplex PCR. The sample lists around 150,000 clones, approximately 91% occurring once. The rearrangement links TRBV6-1 to TRBJ2-2; D possibly matches TRBD1 or TRBD2 (5 bases each). The sample was peripheral blood, taken on day 0 of AZD1222 vaccination. The origin of this receptor is an adult in good health. The CDR3 region has the DNA TGTGCCAGCAGTGAAGGTTGGGGACGGTACACCGGGGAGCTGTTTTTT. This translates into CASSEGWGRYTGELFF.